This T cell receptor beta chain was captured by sequencing in a study of control samples from healthy donors and cancer patients. The germline CDR1 and CDR2 sequences are MNHEY and SMNVEV (reference sequence). Germline trimming cut 6 bases from V and 9 bases from J; bases unmatched to any gene: 12. This CDR3 comprises 14 residues. TCRdb's copy holds only in-frame clones and misses some; the assay was immunoSEQ multiplex PCR. The data show 170,000 or so clones, with 90% seen just once and around 1.4% held by the top ten. The sequenced material came from blood. The clonotype was recovered from a woman between 45 and 60 years old in good health. V gene TRBV27 combines with J gene TRBJ2-3; 7 bases are a match to TRBD1. DNA of the CDR3: TGTGCCAGCAGACCGGGACAGCTCGTAGGAACGCAGTATTTT. As protein: CASRPGQLVGTQYF.